This T cell receptor (beta chain) was sequenced in a study of vaccination and CD4 T cells after COVID-19. Trimming cost V 7 bases and J 5 bases, with 24 bases left between them. This CDR3 is built from 16 residues. Germline CDR1 and CDR2: DFQATT and SNEGSKA (reference sequence). The treatment was: approximately 10-day PBMC culture with coronavirus spike peptide pools or control peptides (ViraFEST assay). Details on this clonotype: The antigen remains undetermined.

At the Johns Hopkins FTIC core, DNA taken from cultured CD4+ T cells was sequenced by way of the Oncomine TCR Beta short-read assay. A single record per CDR3 protein comes from TCRdb applying MiXCR to the PCR reads. This repertoire shows about 19,000 distinct CDR3 sequences, roughly 55% found once; its top ten account for approximately 7.5%. The sequencing input was CD4+ T cells from blood, cultured in vitro. This receptor was obtained from a human donor who had recovered from COVID-19. The chain has TRBV20-1 and TRBJ1-5; D is unresolved. The CDR3 DNA reads as TGCAGTGTGTATCAACCCAGCAGAGATAGTTATCAGCCCCAGCATTTT. Protein: CSVYQPSRDSYQPQHF.